Shown below are 22 T cell receptor beta chains from a single sample sequenced in a study of control samples from healthy donors and cancer patients. Repertoires were generated with immunoSEQ multiplex PCR, while TCRdb's copy carries only in-frame clones and drops some. This sample has over 150,000 clones, with about 90% found just once. The specimen was blood. These receptors all stem from a woman in her forties in good health.

This clone was observed a single time. J is TRBJ2-4 and V is TRBV5-1; D perhaps matches TRBD1 (6 bases). The CDR3 contains 14 residues. V lost 3 bases to trimming and J lost 5 bases, with 12 bases between them. In germline, CDR1 is SGHRS, CDR2 YFSETQ. The CDR3 DNA sequence: TGCGCCAGCAGCTCCCGGTACAGGGAAAACATTCAGTACTTC. It encodes CASSSRYRENIQYF. Based on the CDR3 plus reference TRBV5-1 and TRBJ2-4, the full variable domain is KAGVTQTPRYLIKTRGQQVTLSCSPISGHRSVSWYQQTPGQGLQFLFEYFSETQRNKGNFPGRFSGRQFSNSRSEMNVSTLELGDSALYLCASSSRYRENIQYFGAGTRLSVL.

The chain is built from TRBV4-1 and TRBJ2-5; possibly TRBD2 for D (6 bases). V was pared by 0 bases and J by 7 bases, with 18 bases between. Germline V gene sequence: CDR1 MGHRA, CDR2 YSYEKL. The CDR3 is 16 residues long. The CDR3 coding sequence is TGCGCCAGCAGCCAAGATCTTGGGGAGGCCCTTTTGACCCAGTACTTC. Translation: CASSQDLGEALLTQYF.

The gene calls are TRBV12-3 or TRBV12-4 and TRBJ2-7; D gene ambiguous. CDR3 length: 13 residues. V dropped 1 base and J dropped 3 bases, with 7 bases sitting between them. CDR3 region: CASSLEHSYEQYF. The CDR3 nucleotides read TGTGCCAGCAGTTTAGAACACAGCTACGAGCAGTACTTC.

The chain joins TRBV15 to TRBJ1-2, with unresolved D. The length of the CDR3 is 14 residues. Germline CDR1 reads LNHNV; CDR2 reads YYDKDF (reference sequence). Trimming took 0 bases from V and 0 from J, leaving 5 bases between them. The CDR3 DNA reads as TGTGCCACCAGCAGAGACGCCTCTAACTATGGCTACACCTTC. Protein sequence: CATSRDASNYGYTF.

The chain is built from TRBV19 and TRBJ1-5; no firm D call. V lost 8 bases and J lost 4, with 15 bases in between. The length of the CDR3 is 14 residues. The germline CDR1 and CDR2 sequences are LNHDA and SQIVND (reference sequence). CDR3 region: CASGRSGDNQPQHF. The CDR3 nucleotides read TGTGCCAGTGGCCGGTCCGGGGATAATCAGCCCCAGCATTTT.

The rearrangement links TRBV28 to TRBJ1-1; D gene ambiguous. Germline CDR1 and CDR2: MDHEN and SYDVKM. The CDR3 extends over 14 amino acids. Between the trimmed V and J ends, which lost 5 bases and 6 bases, there was a span of 16 bases. For the CDR3, the DNA is TGTGCCAGCAGTCCCCGGGAGGGATTCGCTGAAGCTTTCTTT. It specifies CASSPREGFAEAFF.

This clone has at least ten counts. The chain is built from TRBV15 and TRBJ2-2, with 9 positions matching TRBD1. The germline V gene encodes CDR1 LNHNV and CDR2 YYDKDF (reference sequence). CDR3 length: 15 residues. Unmatched junction bases numbered 4, after V lost 5 bases and J lost 3 bases. This CDR3 is CATSLGDRDTGELFF. Written as DNA, the CDR3 is TGTGCCACCAGCCTCGGGGACAGGGACACCGGGGAGCTGTTTTTT.

This chain uses TRBV10-2 with TRBJ1-4, with a weak D call TRBD1 (6 bases). V lost 6 bases and J 7 bases, leaving 15 bases between the germline ends. This CDR3 contains 14 residues. Germline CDR1 WSHSY, CDR2 SAAADI. The CDR3 DNA reads as TGCGCCAGCAGACCCGACAGGTCGAGTGAAAAACTGTTTTTT. Protein product: CASRPDRSSEKLFF.

There are a few counts of this clone. The chain recombines TRBV20-1 with TRBJ2-1; TRBD2 matches 11 bases. Germline assignment: CDR1 DFQATT and CDR2 SNEGSKA (reference sequence). The V and J ends lost 3 bases and 5 bases, in that order; junction bases with no gene match: 0. The CDR3 has 13 amino acids. This chain's CDR3 is CSASSGGDNEQFF. The CDR3 DNA is TGCAGTGCTAGTAGCGGGGGGGACAATGAGCAGTTCTTC.

This rearrangement joins TRBV6-5 to TRBJ1-6; D gene unclear. CDR1 MNHEY and CDR2 SVGAGI come from the germline V gene. V was cut by 4 bases and J by 8 bases, with 15 bases left in between. There are 15 residues in the CDR3. This chain's CDR3 is CASSFRPPRDSPLHF. Written as DNA, the CDR3 is TGTGCCAGCAGTTTCCGGCCCCCCCGGGATTCACCCCTCCACTTT.

This clone was recorded only once. The chain has TRBV10-2 and TRBJ2-7; D is perhaps TRBD1 (6 bases). V was pared by 10 bases and J by 2 bases, with 15 bases between. Germline CDR1 and CDR2: WSHSY and SAAADI. The CDR3 runs to 13 residues. CDR3 sequence reads: CATTDRPTYEQYF. The CDR3, as DNA: TGCGCCACTACGGACAGACCCACCTACGAGCAGTACTTC.

The chain couples TRBV5-1 to TRBJ1-5; D perhaps matches TRBD1 (5 bases). The CDR3 covers 14 residues. CDR1 and CDR2 (germline): SGHRS, YFSETQ. Between the trimmed V and J ends, which lost 4 bases and 3 bases, there was a span of 11 bases. DNA for the CDR3: TGCGCCAGCAGCCCAGACAGATACAATCAGCCCCAGCATTTT. Amino acids: CASSPDRYNQPQHF.

The V gene is TRBV9, the J gene TRBJ1-4; D is unclear. CDR3 length: 15 residues. Trimming cost V 0 bases and J 0 bases, with 6 bases left between them. CDR1 is SGDLS, CDR2 YYNGEE, per germline. In DNA, the CDR3 is TGTGCCAGCAGCGTAGGAGCCGCAACTAATGAAAAACTGTTTTTT. Protein product: CASSVGAATNEKLFF.

Here the CDR3 DNA reads TGTGCCAGCTCACCATTAACCGATCAGCCCCAGCATTTT. It codes for CASSPLTDQPQHF. The rearrangement uses TRBV18 and TRBJ1-5; no clear D. V lost 2 bases and J lost 5, with 7 bases in between. The CDR3 consists of 13 residues. Germline loops: CDR1 KGHSH, CDR2 LQKENI.

The chain joins TRBV29-1 to TRBJ1-2; D is unresolved. Germline V gene lookup returns CDR1 SQVTM and CDR2 ANQGSEA. The CDR3 is made up of 15 amino acids. V was trimmed by 0 bases and J by 2 bases, leaving 13 bases between them. Written as DNA, the CDR3 is TGCAGCGTTGAAGACGACGGCGGGTTAAACTATGGCTACACCTTC. Its translation is CSVEDDGGLNYGYTF. Full variable domain (outside the CDR3, taken from reference TRBV29-1 and TRBJ1-2): SAVISQKPSRDICQRGTSLTIQCQVDSQVTMMFWYRQQPGQSLTLIATANQGSEATYESGFVIDKFPISRPNLTFSTLTVSNMSPEDSSIYLCSVEDDGGLNYGYTFGSGTRLTVV.

This clone has only one observation. The V and J genes are TRBV6-2 or TRBV6-3 and TRBJ2-1, with a possible D match to TRBD1 (5 bases). CDR1 MNHEY and CDR2 SVGEGT come from the germline V gene. The CDR3 totals 13 residues. The germline V and J ends were trimmed by 1 base and 7 bases, with 8 bases remaining between them. The DNA for the CDR3 is TGTGCCAGCAGTTACTGGACAATGAATGAGCAGTTCTTC. Protein sequence: CASSYWTMNEQFF.

The chain couples TRBV3-1 (or the pseudogene TRBV3-2) to TRBJ1-3, with 7 bases aligning to TRBD1. Per the germline V gene, CDR1 is LGHDT and CDR2 is YNNKEL (reference sequence). The CDR3 consists of 17 residues. Unmatched junction bases numbered 7, after V lost 2 bases and J lost 0 bases. The CDR3 DNA reads as TGTGCCAGCAGCCAAACCCCGGGACAGCTCTCTGGAAACACCATATATTTT. This codes for CASSQTPGQLSGNTIYF.

The chain joins TRBV5-6 to TRBJ2-2; D not resolved. Per germline, CDR1 SGHDT and CDR2 YYEEEE. CDR3 length: 14 residues. V gave up 4 bases and J gave up 4 bases, with 11 bases separating them. The CDR3 DNA reads as TGTGCCAGCAGCAGAAGACTGAGCACCGGGGAGCTGTTTTTT. This gives the protein CASSRRLSTGELFF.

This clone has just one count. The same CDR3 is also encoded by other DNA sequences in this sample. The chain employs TRBV2 and TRBJ1-1; no clear D. The V end was cut by 2 bases, the J end by 3 bases, with 1 base between. Germline CDR1 is SNHLY and CDR2 is FYNNEI. The CDR3 has 11 amino acids. CDR3: CASSEYTEAFF. The CDR3 region has the DNA TGTGCCAGCAGTGAATACACTGAAGCTTTCTTT.

The chain joins TRBV7-8 to TRBJ1-6; tentatively, D is TRBD1 (6 bases). V dropped 5 bases and J dropped 7 bases, with 18 bases sitting between them. The germline gives CDR1 SGHVS, CDR2 FQNEAQ. The CDR3 is 16 residues long. CDR3 DNA sequence: TGTGCCAGCAGCCTAAACAGGGTTCAGGAGAATTCACCCCTCCACTTT. It yields the protein CASSLNRVQENSPLHF.

The chain uses TRBV5-3 and TRBJ1-6, with a tentative D call TRBD1 (6 bases). TRBV5-3 is an ORF; its function is uncertain. The CDR3 runs 14 residues. V was cut by 6 bases and J by 9 bases, with 16 bases left in between. DNA of the CDR3: TGTGCCAGAAATCTAGGGGGGGCTGGTTCACCCCTCCACTTT. This codes for CARNLGGAGSPLHF.

This chain links TRBV19 with TRBJ2-1; TRBD2 matches at 9 bases. Germline lookup yields CDR1 LNHDA and CDR2 SQIVND (reference sequence). This CDR3 region has 16 residues. V gave up 2 bases and J gave up 5 bases; unmatched junction bases: 7. CDR3 protein: CASSIHGTSRNNEQFF. CDR3 in DNA: TGTGCCAGTAGTATACACGGGACTAGCAGAAACAATGAGCAGTTCTTC.